A single sample is the source of the 19 T cell receptor beta chains below, sequenced in a study of T and B cells in COVID-19 patients. BIOMED2 TRB-A/B primer pools were used in multiplex TRB PCR. TCRdb re-analysed the multiplex PCR reads in MiXCR, keeping a single row per CDR3 protein. The table lists about 17,000 distinct CDR3 sequences, under 30% of them singletons, with 3.5% to 4.5% in the top ten. TRB was amplified from about 250-500 ng of blood genomic DNA. Source material: blood. These receptors came from a human donor who had recovered from COVID-19.

In its sample, this clonotype was seen a few times. The chain links TRBV29-1 to TRBJ1-4; weak D call: TRBD1 (5 bases). The CDR3 is 13 amino acids. Per the germline V gene, CDR1 is SQVTM and CDR2 is ANQGSEA. V gave up 4 bases and J gave up 8 bases, with 14 bases separating them. DNA of the CDR3: TGCAGCGTTGGGGGGGTCGAGGGGGAAAAACTGTTTTTT. Residues: CSVGGVEGEKLFF.

This clonotype is deemed medium-sized. The chain employs TRBV29-1 and TRBJ2-1; no clear D gene. The CDR3 covers 13 residues. Germline CDR1 is SQVTM and CDR2 is ANQGSEA. V was clipped by 1 base and J by 4 bases, with 8 bases between them. The CDR3 coding sequence is TGCAGCGTTGAAGGGGTTGAGTACAATGAGCAGTTCTTC. This translates into CSVEGVEYNEQFF.

This clonotype appeared many times. This sequence joins TRBV5-4 and TRBJ2-2; unclear D gene. The length of the CDR3 is 15 residues. Trimming cost V 2 bases and J 3 bases, with 11 bases left between them. Germline loops: CDR1 SGHNT, CDR2 YYREEE (reference sequence). This chain's CDR3 is CASSLVSSDTGELFF. The CDR3 DNA follows: TGTGCCAGCAGCTTAGTCTCCTCAGACACCGGGGAGCTGTTTTTT.

In its sample, this clonotype was seen a few times. The chain joins TRBV7-4 to TRBJ2-7; no reliable D call. The CDR3 is 13 residues long. The germline V gene encodes CDR1 SGHVT and CDR2 SQSDAQ. The V end lost 9 bases, the J end lost 7 bases, and 19 bases lay between the germline ends. The CDR3 DNA follows: TGTGCCAGAAGGACCGGACGAAAAGGGGAGCAGTACTTC. Residues: CARRTGRKGEQYF.

This clonotype was recorded many times. The rearrangement links TRBV12-3 or TRBV12-4 to TRBJ2-3, with 10 nucleotides matching TRBD2. This CDR3 is 15 amino acids long. J lost 0 bases, V lost 6 bases, and 3 bases had no gene match. As DNA, the CDR3 is TGTGCCAGCAGCTATAGCGGGGGGAGCACAGATACGCAGTATTTT. This sequence encodes CASSYSGGSTDTQYF.

The chain employs TRBV7-6 and TRBJ2-7; 7 bases line up with TRBD2. The germline V gene encodes CDR1 SGHVS and CDR2 FNYEAQ. With V trimmed by 2 bases and J by 5 bases, 3 bases remained unmatched. The CDR3 sequence is 13 residues long. CDR3 coding DNA: TGTGCCAGCAGCTTATCGGGAGGCAACGAGCAGTACTTC. It encodes CASSLSGGNEQYF.

This clonotype was counted only a few times. The chain is built from TRBV6-6 and TRBJ1-6, with D possibly TRBD1 on 6 matching bases. Trimming pared 7 bases from V and 2 bases from J, leaving 9 bases between. The CDR3 length is 14 residues. Germline values: CDR1 MNHNY, CDR2 SVGAGI (reference sequence). DNA for the CDR3: TGTGCCAGCAACGGGGGCACCTATAATTCACCCCTCCACTTT. Translating it yields CASNGGTYNSPLHF.

This clonotype ranks as medium-sized (0.01 to 0.1%). The chain is built from TRBV15 and TRBJ2-3; D call uncertain. The CDR3 totals 13 residues. Germline CDR1 is LNHNV and CDR2 is YYDKDF (reference sequence). Trimming took 8 bases from V and 0 from J, leaving 9 bases between them. CDR3 region: CATSRISTDTQYF. CDR3 in DNA: TGTGCCACCTCTAGGATAAGCACAGATACGCAGTATTTT.

This clonotype was found a few times. The chain couples TRBV5-5 to TRBJ2-1, with D hard to call. Germline CDR1 and CDR2: SGHKS and YYEKEE (reference sequence). This CDR3 has 13 residues. The V and J ends lost 7 bases and 4 bases respectively, with 12 bases between them. CDR3 in amino acids: CASAADNYNEQFF. The CDR3 DNA is TGTGCCAGCGCGGCGGATAATTACAATGAGCAGTTCTTC.

The V gene is TRBV6-6, the J gene TRBJ1-5, with D hard to call. V gave up 6 bases and J gave up 2 bases, with 14 bases separating them. Per the germline V gene, CDR1 is MNHNY and CDR2 is SVGAGI (reference sequence). The CDR3 spans 15 residues. The CDR3 nucleotides read TGTGCCAGCAGATTCCATGGAGTTGGCAATCAGCCCCAGCATTTT. Translating it yields CASRFHGVGNQPQHF.

The chain joins TRBV6-5 to TRBJ2-7; 9 bases fit TRBD1. Germline trimming cut 5 bases from V and 4 bases from J; bases unmatched to any gene: 6. The CDR3 has 14 residues. Germline values: CDR1 MNHEY, CDR2 SVGAGI. The CDR3 nucleotides read TGTGCCAGCAGTACCGGGACAGGGCGGTACGAGCAGTACTTC. This translates into CASSTGTGRYEQYF.

This chain links TRBV6-5 with TRBJ1-2; D is unresolved. Trimming took off 2 bases at V and 3 bases at J, with 7 bases between the two ends. This CDR3 has 13 residues. Germline values: CDR1 MNHEY, CDR2 SVGAGI. CDR3: CASSYPVHYGYTF. The CDR3 DNA is TGTGCCAGCAGTTACCCAGTACACTATGGCTACACCTTC.

Written as DNA, the CDR3 is TGTGCCAGCAGTTACGGACTGAGTACTGAAGCTTTCTTT. It is translated as CASSYGLSTEAFF. The V gene is TRBV6-2 or TRBV6-3, the J gene TRBJ1-1; D uncertain. This CDR3 is 13 amino acids long. The germline V and J ends were trimmed by 2 bases and 5 bases, with 9 bases remaining between them. Germline CDR1 and CDR2: MNHEY and SVGEGT.

This clonotype was seen a single time. J is TRBJ2-2 and V is TRBV2, with a weak D call TRBD1 (5 bases). The CDR3 extends over 15 amino acids. Germline lookup yields CDR1 SNHLY and CDR2 FYNNEI. Trimming took 4 bases from V and 2 from J, leaving 11 bases between them. This CDR3 reads CASSAAGPNTGELFF. DNA of the CDR3: TGTGCCAGCAGTGCGGCAGGGCCTAACACCGGGGAGCTGTTTTTT.

This clonotype was observed a handful of times. The chain couples TRBV7-9 to TRBJ2-1, with 10 bases aligning to TRBD2. In germline, CDR1 is SEHNR, CDR2 FQNEAQ (reference sequence). J lost 10 bases, V lost 0 bases, and 3 bases had no gene match. The CDR3 contains 14 residues. DNA for the CDR3: TGTGCCAGCAGCTTAGCTAATAGCGGGGGGGAGCAGTTCTTC. Its protein product is CASSLANSGGEQFF.

This chain joins TRBV14 and TRBJ2-3, with D possibly TRBD1 on 5 matching bases. Trimming left V 4 bases short and J 5 bases short, with 10 bases between. The CDR3 loop spans 13 amino acids. Germline lookup yields CDR1 SGHDN and CDR2 FVKESK. CDR3 DNA sequence: TGTGCCAGCAGCCGTGGACAAGAAGATACGCAGTATTTT. It specifies CASSRGQEDTQYF.

There are a few counts of this clonotype. The CDR3 region is CASSSGEAYGYTF. The CDR3 DNA reads TGTGCCAGCAGTTCAGGGGAGGCCTATGGCTACACCTTC. The chain combines TRBV12-3 or TRBV12-4 with TRBJ1-2; a weak D match, TRBD1 (6 bases). The CDR3 contains 13 residues. Trimming left V 4 bases short and J 4 bases short, with 10 bases between.

This clonotype was observed a handful of times. The chain has TRBV12-3 or TRBV12-4 and TRBJ2-4, with TRBD1 identical over 11 bases. The CDR3 runs to 16 residues. V trimming: 5 bases; J trimming: 8 bases; junction bases outside the gene matches: 11. CDR3 nucleotides: TGTGCCAGCAGTCCTGGACAGGGGGCTTATGTAGACATTCAGTACTTC. Translation gives CASSPGQGAYVDIQYF.

This chain joins TRBV20-1 and TRBJ1-5, with 10 nucleotides matching TRBD1. From germline, CDR1 is DFQATT and CDR2 SNEGSKA (reference sequence). The CDR3 contains 12 residues. The V segment lost 6 bases and the J segment 7 bases; nucleotides outside the gene matches: 3. CDR3 in amino acids: CSARTGGQPQHF. The CDR3 DNA reads as TGCAGTGCGCGGACAGGGGGACAGCCCCAGCATTTT.